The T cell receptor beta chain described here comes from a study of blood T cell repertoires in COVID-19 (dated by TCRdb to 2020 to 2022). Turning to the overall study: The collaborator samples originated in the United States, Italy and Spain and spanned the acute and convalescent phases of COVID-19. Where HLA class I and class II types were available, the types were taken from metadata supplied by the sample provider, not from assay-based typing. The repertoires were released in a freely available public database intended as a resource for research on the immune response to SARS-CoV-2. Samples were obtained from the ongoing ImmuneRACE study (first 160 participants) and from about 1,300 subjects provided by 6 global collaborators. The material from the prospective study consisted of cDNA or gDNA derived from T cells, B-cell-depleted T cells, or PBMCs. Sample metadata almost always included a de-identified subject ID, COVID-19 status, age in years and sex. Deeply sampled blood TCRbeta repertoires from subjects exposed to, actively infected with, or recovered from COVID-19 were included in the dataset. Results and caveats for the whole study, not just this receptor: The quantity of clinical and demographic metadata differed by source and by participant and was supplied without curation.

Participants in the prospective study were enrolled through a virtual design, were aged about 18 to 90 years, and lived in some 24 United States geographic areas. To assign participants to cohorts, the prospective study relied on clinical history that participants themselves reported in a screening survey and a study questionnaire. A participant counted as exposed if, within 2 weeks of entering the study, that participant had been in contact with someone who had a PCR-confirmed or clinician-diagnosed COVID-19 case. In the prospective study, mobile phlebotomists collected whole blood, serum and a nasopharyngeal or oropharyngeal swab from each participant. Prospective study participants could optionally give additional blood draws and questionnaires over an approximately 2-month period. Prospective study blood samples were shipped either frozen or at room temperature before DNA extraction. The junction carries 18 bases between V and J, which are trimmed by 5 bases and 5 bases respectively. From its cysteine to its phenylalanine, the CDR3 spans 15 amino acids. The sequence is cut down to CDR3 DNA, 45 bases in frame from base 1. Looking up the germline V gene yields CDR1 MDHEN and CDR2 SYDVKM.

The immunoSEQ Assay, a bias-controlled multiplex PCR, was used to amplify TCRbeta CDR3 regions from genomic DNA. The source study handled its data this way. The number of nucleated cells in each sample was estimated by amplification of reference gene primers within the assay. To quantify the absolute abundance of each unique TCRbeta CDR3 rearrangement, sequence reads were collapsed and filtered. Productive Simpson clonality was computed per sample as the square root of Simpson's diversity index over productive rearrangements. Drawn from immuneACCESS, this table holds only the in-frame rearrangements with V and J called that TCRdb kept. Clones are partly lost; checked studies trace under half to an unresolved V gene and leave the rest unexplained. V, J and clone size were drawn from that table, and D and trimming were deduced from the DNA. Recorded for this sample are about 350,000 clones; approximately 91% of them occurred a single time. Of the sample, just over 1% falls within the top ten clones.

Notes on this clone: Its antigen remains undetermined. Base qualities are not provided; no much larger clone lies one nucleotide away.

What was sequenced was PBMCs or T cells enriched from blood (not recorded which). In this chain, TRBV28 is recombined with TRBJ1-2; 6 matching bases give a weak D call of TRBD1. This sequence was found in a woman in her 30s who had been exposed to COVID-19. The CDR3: CASSPPQGLGYGYTF. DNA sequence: TGTGCCAGCAGTCCCCCTCAGGGGTTGGGGTATGGCTACACCTTC.